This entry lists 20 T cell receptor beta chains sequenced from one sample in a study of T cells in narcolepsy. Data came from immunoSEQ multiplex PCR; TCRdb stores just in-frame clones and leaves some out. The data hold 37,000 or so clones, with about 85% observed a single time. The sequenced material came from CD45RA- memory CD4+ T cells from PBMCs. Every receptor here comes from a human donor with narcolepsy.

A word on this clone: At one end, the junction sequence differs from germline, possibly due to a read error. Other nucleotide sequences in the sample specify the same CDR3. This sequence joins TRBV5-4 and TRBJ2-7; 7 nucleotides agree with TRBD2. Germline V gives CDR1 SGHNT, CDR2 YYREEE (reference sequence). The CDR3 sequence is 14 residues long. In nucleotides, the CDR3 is TGCGCCAGCAGCTTGGGGGGGACGTCCTACGAGCAGTACTTC. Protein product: CASSLGGTSYEQYF.

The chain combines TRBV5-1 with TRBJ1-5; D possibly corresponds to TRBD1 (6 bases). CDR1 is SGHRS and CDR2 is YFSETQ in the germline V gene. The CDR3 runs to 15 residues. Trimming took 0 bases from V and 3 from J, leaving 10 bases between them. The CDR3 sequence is CASSLDPGANQPQHF. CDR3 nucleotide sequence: TGCGCCAGCAGCTTGGATCCGGGGGCCAATCAGCCCCAGCATTTT.

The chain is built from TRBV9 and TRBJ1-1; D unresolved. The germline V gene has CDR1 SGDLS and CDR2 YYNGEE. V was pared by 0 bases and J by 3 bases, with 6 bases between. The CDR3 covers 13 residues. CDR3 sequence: CASSVDTDTEAFF. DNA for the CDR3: TGTGCCAGCAGCGTAGACACGGACACTGAAGCTTTCTTT. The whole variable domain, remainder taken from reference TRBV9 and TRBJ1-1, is DSGVTQTPKHLITATGQRVTLRCSPRSGDLSVYWYQQSLDQGLQFLIQYYNGEERAKGNILERFSAQQFPDLHSELNLSSLELGDSALYFCASSVDTDTEAFFGQGTRLTVV.

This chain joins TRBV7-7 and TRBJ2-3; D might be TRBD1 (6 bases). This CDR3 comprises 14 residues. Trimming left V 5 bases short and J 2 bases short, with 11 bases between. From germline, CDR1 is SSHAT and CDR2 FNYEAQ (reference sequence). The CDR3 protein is CASSATGSTDTQYF. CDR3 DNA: TGTGCCAGCAGCGCTACAGGGTCCACAGATACGCAGTATTTT.

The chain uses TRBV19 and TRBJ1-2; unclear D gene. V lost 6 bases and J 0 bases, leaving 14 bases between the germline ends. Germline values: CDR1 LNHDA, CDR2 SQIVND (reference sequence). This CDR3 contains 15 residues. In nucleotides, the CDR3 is TGTGCCAGTAGGGTCGGGGAGTACCCTAACTATGGCTACACCTTC. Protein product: CASRVGEYPNYGYTF.

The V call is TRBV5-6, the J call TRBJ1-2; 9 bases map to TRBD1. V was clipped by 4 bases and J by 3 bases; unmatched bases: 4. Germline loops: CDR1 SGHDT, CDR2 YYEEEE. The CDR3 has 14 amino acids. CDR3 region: CASSGTGRDYGYTF. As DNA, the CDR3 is TGTGCCAGCAGCGGGACAGGGAGGGACTATGGCTACACCTTC.

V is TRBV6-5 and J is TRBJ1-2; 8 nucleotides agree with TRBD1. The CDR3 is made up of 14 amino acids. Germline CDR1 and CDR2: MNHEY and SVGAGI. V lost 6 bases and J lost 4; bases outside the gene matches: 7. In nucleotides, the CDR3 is TGTGCCAGCAGAAAAACTACAGGGGGCTATGGCTACACCTTC. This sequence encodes CASRKTTGGYGYTF.

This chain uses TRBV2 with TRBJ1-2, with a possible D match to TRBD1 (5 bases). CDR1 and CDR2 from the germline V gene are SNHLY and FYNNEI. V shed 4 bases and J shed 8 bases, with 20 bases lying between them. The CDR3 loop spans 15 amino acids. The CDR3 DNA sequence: TGTGCCAGCAGTGTATTCTCGGGGGGAGAGAGCGGCTACACCTTC. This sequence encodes CASSVFSGGESGYTF.

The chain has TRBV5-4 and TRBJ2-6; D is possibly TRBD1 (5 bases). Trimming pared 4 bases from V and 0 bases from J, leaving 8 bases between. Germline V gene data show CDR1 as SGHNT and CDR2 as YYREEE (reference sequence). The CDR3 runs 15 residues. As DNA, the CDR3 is TGTGCCAGCAGCACTGGACACTCTGGGGCCAACGTCCTGACTTTC. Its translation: CASSTGHSGANVLTF. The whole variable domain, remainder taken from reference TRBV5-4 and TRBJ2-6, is ETGVTQSPTHLIKTRGQQVTLRCSSQSGHNTVSWYQQALGQGPQFIFQYYREEENGRGNFPPRFSGLQFPNYSSELNVNALELDDSALYLCASSTGHSGANVLTFGAGSRLTVL.

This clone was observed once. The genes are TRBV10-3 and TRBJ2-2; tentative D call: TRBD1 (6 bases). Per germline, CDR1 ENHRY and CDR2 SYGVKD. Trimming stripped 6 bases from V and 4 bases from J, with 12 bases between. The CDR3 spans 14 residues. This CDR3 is CAIRLTGGTGELFF. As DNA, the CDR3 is TGTGCCATCAGGCTGACAGGTGGCACCGGGGAGCTGTTTTTT.

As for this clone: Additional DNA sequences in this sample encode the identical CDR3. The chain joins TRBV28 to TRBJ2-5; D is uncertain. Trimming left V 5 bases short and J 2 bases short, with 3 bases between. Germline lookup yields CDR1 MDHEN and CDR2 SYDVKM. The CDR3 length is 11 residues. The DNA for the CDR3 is TGTGCCAGCAGTGTACAAGAGACCCAGTACTTC. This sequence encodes CASSVQETQYF.

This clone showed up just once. The chain's CDR3 is CATSRDPGQGYGYTF. The CDR3 region has the DNA TGTGCCACCAGCAGAGATCCGGGACAGGGCTATGGCTACACCTTC. This rearrangement joins TRBV15 to TRBJ1-2; TRBD1 agrees at 9 bases. The V and J ends lost 0 bases and 4 bases, in that order; junction bases with no gene match: 3. The CDR3 has 15 residues. In germline, CDR1 is LNHNV, CDR2 YYDKDF (reference sequence).

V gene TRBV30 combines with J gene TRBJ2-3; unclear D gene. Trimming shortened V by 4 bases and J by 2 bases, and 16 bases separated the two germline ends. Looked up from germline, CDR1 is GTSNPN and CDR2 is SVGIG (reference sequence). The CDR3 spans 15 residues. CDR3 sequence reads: CAWNLGRDFTDTQYF. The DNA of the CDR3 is TGTGCCTGGAACCTAGGCAGAGACTTCACAGATACGCAGTATTTT.

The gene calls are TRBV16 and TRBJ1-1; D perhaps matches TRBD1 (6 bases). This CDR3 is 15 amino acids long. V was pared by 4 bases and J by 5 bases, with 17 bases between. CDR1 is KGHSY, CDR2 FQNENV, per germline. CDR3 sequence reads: CASSPNGQGKTEAFF. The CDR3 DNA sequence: TGTGCCAGCAGCCCAAATGGGCAGGGGAAAACTGAAGCTTTCTTT.

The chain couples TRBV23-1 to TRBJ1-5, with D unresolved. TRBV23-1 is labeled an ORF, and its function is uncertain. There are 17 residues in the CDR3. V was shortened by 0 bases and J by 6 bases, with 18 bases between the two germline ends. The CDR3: CASSQSTWRRVSQPQHF. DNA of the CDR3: TGCGCCAGCAGTCAATCGACGTGGAGAAGGGTAAGTCAGCCCCAGCATTTT.

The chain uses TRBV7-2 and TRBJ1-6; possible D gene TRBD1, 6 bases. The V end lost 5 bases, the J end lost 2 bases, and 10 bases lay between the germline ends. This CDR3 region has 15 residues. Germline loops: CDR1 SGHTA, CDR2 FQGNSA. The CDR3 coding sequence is TGTGCCAGCAGCCCAGGGGTCGCCTATAATTCACCCCTCCACTTT. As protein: CASSPGVAYNSPLHF.

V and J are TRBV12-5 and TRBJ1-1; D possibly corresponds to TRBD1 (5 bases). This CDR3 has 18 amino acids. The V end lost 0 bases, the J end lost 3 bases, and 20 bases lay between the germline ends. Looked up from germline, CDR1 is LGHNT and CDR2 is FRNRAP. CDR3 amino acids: CASGLVQSTAGMYTEAFF. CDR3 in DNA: TGTGCTAGTGGTTTGGTACAATCGACGGCAGGGATGTACACTGAAGCTTTCTTT. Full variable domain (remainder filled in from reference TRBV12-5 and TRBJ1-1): DARVTQTPRHKVTEMGQEVTMRCQPILGHNTVFWYRQTMMQGLELLAYFRNRAPLDDSGMPKDRFSAEMPDATLATLKIQPSEPRDSAVYFCASGLVQSTAGMYTEAFFGQGTRLTVV.

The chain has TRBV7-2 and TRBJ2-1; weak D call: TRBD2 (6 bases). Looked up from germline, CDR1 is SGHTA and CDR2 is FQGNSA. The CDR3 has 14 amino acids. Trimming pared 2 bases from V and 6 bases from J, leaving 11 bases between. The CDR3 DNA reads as TGTGCCAGCAGCTTACCGGGGGTCCTCAATGAGCAGTTCTTC. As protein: CASSLPGVLNEQFF.

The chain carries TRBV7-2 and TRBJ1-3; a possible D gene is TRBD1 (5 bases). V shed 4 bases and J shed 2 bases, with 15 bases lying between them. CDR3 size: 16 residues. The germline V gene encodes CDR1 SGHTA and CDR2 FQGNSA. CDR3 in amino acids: CASSSYQGVAGNTIYF. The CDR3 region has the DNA TGTGCCAGCAGCTCCTACCAGGGAGTAGCTGGAAACACCATATATTTT.

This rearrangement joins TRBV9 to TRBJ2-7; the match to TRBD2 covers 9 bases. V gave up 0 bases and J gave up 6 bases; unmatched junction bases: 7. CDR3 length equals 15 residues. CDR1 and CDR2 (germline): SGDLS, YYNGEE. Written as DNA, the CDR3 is TGTGCCAGCAGCGTAGAACTAGCGGGCTTTTCCGAGCAGTACTTC. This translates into CASSVELAGFSEQYF.